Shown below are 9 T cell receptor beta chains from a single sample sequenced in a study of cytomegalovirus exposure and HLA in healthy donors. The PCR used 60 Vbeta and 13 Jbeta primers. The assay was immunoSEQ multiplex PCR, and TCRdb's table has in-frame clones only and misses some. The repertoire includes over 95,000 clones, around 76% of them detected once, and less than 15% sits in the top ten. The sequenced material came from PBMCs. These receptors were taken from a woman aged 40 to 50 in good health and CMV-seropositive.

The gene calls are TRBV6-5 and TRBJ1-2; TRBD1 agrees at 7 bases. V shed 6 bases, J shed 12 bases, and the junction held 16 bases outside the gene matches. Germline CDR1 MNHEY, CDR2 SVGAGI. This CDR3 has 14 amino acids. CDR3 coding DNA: TGTGCCAGCAGGGGGACAGAGCCTTCCCGGCCCCACACCTTC. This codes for CASRGTEPSRPHTF.

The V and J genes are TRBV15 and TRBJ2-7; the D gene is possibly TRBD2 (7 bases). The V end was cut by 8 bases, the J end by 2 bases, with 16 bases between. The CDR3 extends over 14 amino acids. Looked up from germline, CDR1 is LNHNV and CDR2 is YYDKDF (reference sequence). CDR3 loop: CATSRKGGAYEQYF. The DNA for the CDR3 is TGTGCCACCTCAAGAAAGGGGGGGGCCTACGAGCAGTACTTC. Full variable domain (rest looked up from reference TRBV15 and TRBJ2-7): DAMVIQNPRYQVTQFGKPVTLSCSQTLNHNVMYWYQQKSSQAPKLLFHYYDKDFNNEADTPDNFQSRRPNTSFCFLDIRSPGLGDTAMYLCATSRKGGAYEQYFGPGTRLTVT.

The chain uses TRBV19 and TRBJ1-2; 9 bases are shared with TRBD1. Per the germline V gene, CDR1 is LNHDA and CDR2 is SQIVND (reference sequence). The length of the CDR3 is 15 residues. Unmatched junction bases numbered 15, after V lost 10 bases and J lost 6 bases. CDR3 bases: TGTGCCATCGGTCCGGGACAGGGTGGGGTTAATGGCTACACCTTC. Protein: CAIGPGQGGVNGYTF.

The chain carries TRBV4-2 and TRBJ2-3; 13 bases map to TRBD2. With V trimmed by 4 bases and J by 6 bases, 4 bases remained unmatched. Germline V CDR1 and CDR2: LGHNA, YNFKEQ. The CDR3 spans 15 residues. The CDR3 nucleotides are TGTGCCAGCAGCCCGGGACTAGCGGGGATGGATACGCAGTATTTT. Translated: CASSPGLAGMDTQYF.

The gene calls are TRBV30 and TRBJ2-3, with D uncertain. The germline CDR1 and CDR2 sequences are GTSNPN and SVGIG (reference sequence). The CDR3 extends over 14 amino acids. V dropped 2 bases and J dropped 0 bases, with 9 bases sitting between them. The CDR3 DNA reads TGTGCCTGGAGTCTACTCCTTAGCACAGATACGCAGTATTTT. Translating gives CAWSLLLSTDTQYF.

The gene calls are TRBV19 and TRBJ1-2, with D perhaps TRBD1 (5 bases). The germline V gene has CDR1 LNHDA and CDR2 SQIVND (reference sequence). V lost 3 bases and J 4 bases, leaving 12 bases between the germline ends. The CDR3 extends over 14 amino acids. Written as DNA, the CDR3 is TGTGCCAGTAGTATTGGCAGGGCCACCTATGGCTACACCTTC. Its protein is CASSIGRATYGYTF. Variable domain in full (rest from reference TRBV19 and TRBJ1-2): DGGITQSPKYLFRKEGQNVTLSCEQNLNHDAMYWYRQDPGQGLRLIYYSQIVNDFQKGDIAEGYSVSREKKESFPLTVTSAQKNPTAFYLCASSIGRATYGYTFGSGTRLTVV.

The CDR3 reads CASSRLLRLAETTGELFF. CDR3 coding DNA: TGTGCCAGCAGCAGACTTCTTAGACTAGCGGAGACCACCGGGGAGCTGTTTTTT. V gene TRBV21-1 combines with J gene TRBJ2-2; TRBD2 reflects the table's D call only, with no check against the DNA. TRBV21-1 is termed a pseudogene. The CDR3 contains 18 residues.

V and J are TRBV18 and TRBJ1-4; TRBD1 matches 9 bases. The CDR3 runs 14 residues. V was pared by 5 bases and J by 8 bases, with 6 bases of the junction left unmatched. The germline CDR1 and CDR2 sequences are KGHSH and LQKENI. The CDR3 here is CASSAGQGGEKLFF. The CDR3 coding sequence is TGTGCCAGCTCAGCGGGACAGGGTGGCGAAAAACTGTTTTTT.

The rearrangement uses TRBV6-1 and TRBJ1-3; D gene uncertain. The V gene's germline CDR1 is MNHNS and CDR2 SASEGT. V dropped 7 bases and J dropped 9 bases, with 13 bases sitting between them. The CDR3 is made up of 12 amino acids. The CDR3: CASMTEVGTIYF. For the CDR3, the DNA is TGTGCCAGCATGACGGAGGTGGGCACCATATATTTT.